The 2 T cell receptor beta chains reported below all come from one sample, sequenced in a study of blood T cell repertoires in COVID-19. The method was immunoSEQ multiplex PCR; TCRdb's version includes in-frame clones alone and lacks a portion of them. The data hold around 80,000 clones, with approximately 90% observed a single time. The sample comprised peripheral blood. These receptor sequences come from a man in his sixties with acute or convalescent COVID-19.

The chain carries TRBV2 and TRBJ2-2; the D gene is possibly TRBD1 (6 bases). Germline CDR1 is SNHLY and CDR2 is FYNNEI. The V and J ends lost 8 bases and 2 bases respectively, with 12 bases between them. The CDR3 loop spans 14 amino acids. CDR3 residues: CASWGRGNTGELFF. CDR3 nucleotide sequence: TGTGCCAGCTGGGGCAGGGGAAACACCGGGGAGCTGTTTTTT.

This rearrangement joins TRBV10-3 to TRBJ2-2, with TRBD2 matching 8 bases. With 6 bases clipped from V and 6 bases from J, the junction kept 15 bases outside the gene matches. The CDR3 runs 17 residues. The germline CDR1 and CDR2 sequences are ENHRY and SYGVKD. This chain's CDR3 is CAISYTQSGGGAGELFF. CDR3 nucleotide sequence: TGTGCCATCAGCTACACCCAGAGCGGGGGAGGAGCCGGGGAGCTGTTTTTT.